This TCR beta chain was identified in a study of blood T cell repertoires in COVID-19 (TCRdb year 2020). Broadly, across the study: Collaborator samples came from the United States, Italy and Spain and covered acute and convalescent phases of COVID-19. The prospective study material was composed of cDNA or gDNA derived from T cells, B-cell-depleted T cells, or PBMCs. Subjects who had been exposed to COVID-19, were actively infected with it, or had recovered from it provided the deeply sampled blood TCRbeta repertoires that made up the dataset. The repertoires were released in a freely available public database intended as a resource for research on the immune response to SARS-CoV-2. The samples were drawn from two sources: the first 160 participants of the ongoing ImmuneRACE study, and some 1,300 subjects contributed by 6 global collaborators. The sample metadata nearly always contained a de-identified subject ID, COVID-19 status, age in years and sex. Where available, HLA class I and class II types were obtained from metadata supplied by the sample provider rather than from assay-based typing. Results and caveats for the whole study, not just this receptor: The amount of clinical and demographic metadata varied by source and participant and was provided uncurated.

The junction shows trimming of 1 base on V and 1 base on J, plus 19 bases between the germline ends. CDR1 and CDR2, looked up from the germline V gene (reference sequence), are PRHDT and FYEKMQ. From the cysteine up to the phenylalanine, the CDR3 has a length of 19 residues. Only the CDR3 part of the read is kept: 57 bases, read in frame from the first base. Concerning this clone: It has no known antigen specificity. No much larger clone is present one base from it, and per-base qualities are unavailable.

The immunoSEQ Assay, a bias-controlled multiplex PCR, was used to amplify TCRbeta CDR3 regions from genomic DNA. As for the original processing: Within the assay, amplification of reference gene primers was used to estimate how many nucleated cells each sample contained. To quantify the absolute abundance of each unique TCRbeta CDR3 rearrangement, sequence reads were collapsed and filtered. For each sample, productive Simpson clonality was calculated as the square root of Simpson's diversity index over productive rearrangements. Held by TCRdb, this immuneACCESS table contains in-frame sequences only and omits some clones. Under half of the omission traces to an unresolved V gene where checked; the cause of the rest is unknown. Clone size and V and J calls were adopted from that table, with D and trimming inferred from the DNA. The sample includes some 220,000 clones, with 86% observed a single time. The ten largest clonotypes hold over 3% of the sample.

Participants in the prospective study were aged roughly 18 to 100 years, lived in about two dozen United States geographic areas, and enrolled through a virtual design. Cohort assignment in the prospective study relied on participant-reported clinical history from a screening survey and a study questionnaire. Mobile phlebotomists in the prospective study collected whole blood, serum and a nasopharyngeal or oropharyngeal swab from every participant. Additional blood draws and questionnaires over an approximately 2-month period could optionally be provided by prospective study participants. Blood samples from the prospective study were shipped frozen or at room temperature prior to DNA extraction.

The rearrangement combines TRBV13 with TRBJ2-2, with the D gene uncertain. The sequence was collected from a woman aged 40 to 50 with acute COVID-19. The sample taken for sequencing was PBMCs or T cells enriched from blood (not recorded which). The DNA sequence is as follows: TGTGCCAGCAGCTTAGAGTTTCGCTTAGCAGAGGAGAACACCGGGGAGCTGTTTTTT. Its amino acids are CASSLEFRLAEENTGELFF.